The 10 T cell receptor beta chains in this list originate from one sample, sequenced in a study of T cells in Graves' hyperthyroidism and ophthalmopathy. RNA transcripts yielded amplified TCR beta CDR3 regions. A first-round RT-PCR of the TCR CDR3 used the HTBI primer set. TCRdb ran MiXCR on the multiplex PCR reads and lists one entry per CDR3 protein. Found here are about 210,000 distinct CDR3 sequences, roughly 18% of them singletons; the top ten hold 44%. The sequenced sample consisted of blood. These TCRs come from a middle-aged man with Graves' hyperthyroidism.

J is TRBJ2-4 and V is TRBV10-3, with 10 bases lining up with TRBD1. V lost 10 bases to trimming and J lost 3 bases; unmatched junction nucleotides: 24. Germline CDR1 is ENHRY and CDR2 is SYGVKD. The CDR3 is 20 residues long. The CDR3 DNA follows: TGTGCCACCAAATTGGACGGGGACAGGGGTCTTAAATCCGTCAAAAACATTCAGTACTTC. This sequence encodes CATKLDGDRGLKSVKNIQYF.

The sample holds many counts of this clonotype. The chain joins TRBV2 to TRBJ2-2; D could derive from TRBD1 or TRBD2 (5 bases each). The CDR3 is made up of 14 amino acids. CDR1 and CDR2 (germline): SNHLY, FYNNEI. V lost 7 bases and J 2 bases, leaving 11 bases between the germline ends. CDR3 nucleotides: TGTGCCAGCACTGGGACGAGAAACACCGGGGAGCTGTTTTTT. Its translation: CASTGTRNTGELFF.

This clonotype was seen ten or more times. The chain carries TRBV14 and TRBJ2-1, with 8 bases fitting TRBD2. The trim removed 4 bases at V and 1 base at J, leaving 3 bases unmatched. CDR3 size: 15 residues. CDR1 and CDR2 from the germline V gene are SGHDN and FVKESK. As DNA, the CDR3 is TGTGCCAGCAGCCCAAGCGGGAGATCCTACAATGAGCAGTTCTTC. As protein: CASSPSGRSYNEQFF.

This clonotype was recorded many times. V and J are TRBV6-1 and TRBJ2-5; D tentatively reads TRBD1 or TRBD2 (6 bases each). The CDR3 sequence is 18 residues long. Germline CDR1 reads MNHNS; CDR2 reads SASEGT. Trimming removed 6 bases from V and 0 bases from J, with 23 bases in between. The DNA for the CDR3 is TGTGCCAGCAGCCCCGTTAGCATTGGGGGGCATTACCAAGAGACCCAGTACTTC. Translating gives CASSPVSIGGHYQETQYF.

This clonotype was picked up many times. The chain carries TRBV12-3 or TRBV12-4 and TRBJ2-7; D tentatively fits TRBD1 or TRBD2 (5 bases each). V gave up 1 base and J gave up 3 bases, with 10 bases separating them. This CDR3 contains 14 residues. The CDR3 coding sequence is TGTGCCAGCAGTTTAGTACCGGGGCGCTACGAGCAGTACTTC. It specifies CASSLVPGRYEQYF.

This clonotype was observed at least ten times. The chain is built from TRBV28 and TRBJ2-7; D remains ambiguous. V lost 10 bases and J 9 bases, leaving 19 bases between the germline ends. The CDR3 spans 12 residues. Germline assignment: CDR1 MDHEN and CDR2 SYDVKM. The CDR3 spells CATKRRSFGQYF. The CDR3, as DNA: TGTGCCACCAAGAGACGATCTTTCGGGCAGTACTTC.

On this clonotype: Being one base from a much bigger clone, this may be a read error. The chain links TRBV28 to TRBJ1-5; 8 bases agree with TRBD1. The V segment lost 5 bases and the J segment 4 bases; nucleotides outside the gene matches: 10. The germline V gene has CDR1 MDHEN and CDR2 SYDVKM. CDR3 length equals 16 residues. CDR3 amino acids: CASSRSGQGANQPQHF. CDR3 nucleotides: TGTGCCAGCAGTCGATCCGGACAGGGTGCGAATCAGCCCCAGCATTTT.

This clonotype turned up a few times. The rearrangement joins TRBV18 to TRBJ2-3; D uncertain. Germline CDR1 is KGHSH and CDR2 is LQKENI. The CDR3 covers 16 residues. V was cut by 0 bases and J by 0 bases, with 10 bases left in between. The CDR3 loop is CASSPPFDASTDTQYF. The CDR3, as DNA: TGTGCCAGCTCACCACCGTTTGATGCCAGCACAGATACGCAGTATTTT. The full variable domain, with the rest looked up from reference TRBV18 and TRBJ2-3, is NAGVMQNPRHLVRRRGQEARLRCSPMKGHSHVYWYRQLPEEGLKFMVYLQKENIIDESGMPKERFSAEFPKEGPSILRIQQVVRGDSAAYFCASSPPFDASTDTQYFGPGTRLTVL.

The rearrangement uses TRBV6-2 or TRBV6-3 and TRBJ2-2, with TRBD1 as a possible D gene (6 bases). V was clipped by 5 bases and J by 5 bases, with 18 bases between them. The CDR3 is 16 amino acids. Germline loops: CDR1 MNHEY, CDR2 SVGEGT. In DNA form, the CDR3 reads TGTGCCAGCAGTCCTCAGGGGACGGGTAATACCGGGGAGCTGTTTTTT. This sequence encodes CASSPQGTGNTGELFF.

In its sample, this clonotype was seen once. Possible read error: a much larger clone is one base away. The CDR3 sequence: CASSDQVNTEAFF. For the CDR3, the DNA is TGTGCCAGCAGTGACCAGGTGAACACTGAAGCTTTCTTT. This rearrangement joins TRBV2 to TRBJ1-1; D unclear. With 3 bases removed from V and 0 bases from J, the gap between germline ends came to 5 bases. This CDR3 has 13 residues. Germline V gene sequence: CDR1 SNHLY, CDR2 FYNNEI.